Detailed here is one T cell receptor (beta chain). 13 Jbeta primers and 60 Vbeta primers were used for the PCR. TCRdb's table, derived via immunoSEQ multiplex PCR, lists solely in-frame clones and lacks some. The table lists tens of thousands of clones, 82% of them singletons. Trimming removed 2 bases at V and 0 bases at J, with 10 bases between. This CDR3 region has 15 residues. Germline assignment: CDR1 SGHTA and CDR2 FQGNSA. This sample was taken from a study of cytomegalovirus exposure and HLA in healthy donors. V usage is TRBV7-2 and J usage is TRBJ1-2; maybe TRBD1 (6 bases). Sequenced: PBMCs. The sequence was obtained from a man between 18 and 29 years old in good health and CMV-seronegative. Here the CDR3 DNA reads TGTGCCAGCAGCTTACAGGGGCCTCCTAACTATGGCTACACCTTC. Residues: CASSLQGPPNYGYTF.